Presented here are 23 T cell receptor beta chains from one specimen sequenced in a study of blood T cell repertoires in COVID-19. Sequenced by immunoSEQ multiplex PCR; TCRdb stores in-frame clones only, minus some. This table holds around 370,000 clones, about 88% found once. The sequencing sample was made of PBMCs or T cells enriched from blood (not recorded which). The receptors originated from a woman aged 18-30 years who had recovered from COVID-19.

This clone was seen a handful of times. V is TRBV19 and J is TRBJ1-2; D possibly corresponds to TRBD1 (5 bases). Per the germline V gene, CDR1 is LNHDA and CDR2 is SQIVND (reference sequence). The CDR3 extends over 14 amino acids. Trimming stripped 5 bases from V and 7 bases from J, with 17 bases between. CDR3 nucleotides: TGTGCCAGTAGTGCCCCTAGGAGGGGCCCTGGCTACACCTTC. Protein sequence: CASSAPRRGPGYTF.

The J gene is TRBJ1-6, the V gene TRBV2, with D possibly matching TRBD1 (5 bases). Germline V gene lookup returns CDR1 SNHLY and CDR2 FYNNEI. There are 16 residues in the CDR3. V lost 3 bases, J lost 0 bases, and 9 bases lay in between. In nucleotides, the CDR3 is TGTGCCAGCAGTGACGGGGGTAGCTCCTATAATTCACCCCTCCACTTT. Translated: CASSDGGSSYNSPLHF.

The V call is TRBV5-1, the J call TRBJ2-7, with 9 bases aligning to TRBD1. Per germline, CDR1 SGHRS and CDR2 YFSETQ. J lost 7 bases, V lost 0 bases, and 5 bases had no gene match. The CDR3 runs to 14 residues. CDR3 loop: CASSLAGTGWEQYF. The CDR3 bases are TGCGCCAGCAGCTTGGCTGGGACAGGGTGGGAGCAGTACTTC.

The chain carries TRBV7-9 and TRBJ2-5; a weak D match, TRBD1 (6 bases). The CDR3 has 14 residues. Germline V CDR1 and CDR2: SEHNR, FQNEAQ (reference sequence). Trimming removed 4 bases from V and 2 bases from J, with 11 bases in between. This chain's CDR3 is CASSSQGRQETQYF. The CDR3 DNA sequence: TGTGCCAGCAGCTCACAGGGACGGCAAGAGACCCAGTACTTC.

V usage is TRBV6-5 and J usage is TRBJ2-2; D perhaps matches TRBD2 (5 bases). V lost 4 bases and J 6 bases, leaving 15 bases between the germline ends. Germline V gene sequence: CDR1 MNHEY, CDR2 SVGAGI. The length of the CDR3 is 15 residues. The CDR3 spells CASSFLIVRAGELFF. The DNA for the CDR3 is TGTGCCAGCAGTTTCCTCATAGTGAGGGCCGGGGAGCTGTTTTTT.

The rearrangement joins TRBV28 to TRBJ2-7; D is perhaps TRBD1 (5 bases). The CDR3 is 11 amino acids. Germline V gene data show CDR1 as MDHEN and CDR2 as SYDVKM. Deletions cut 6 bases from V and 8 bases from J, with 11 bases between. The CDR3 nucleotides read TGTGCCAGCAGGGGGCAGGTAAAGCAGTACTTC. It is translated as CASRGQVKQYF.

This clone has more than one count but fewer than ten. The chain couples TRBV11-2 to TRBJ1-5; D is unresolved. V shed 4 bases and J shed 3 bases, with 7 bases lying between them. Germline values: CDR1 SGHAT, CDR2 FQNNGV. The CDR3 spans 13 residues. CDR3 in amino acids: CASSSGSNQPQHF. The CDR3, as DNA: TGTGCCAGCAGCTCGGGGTCCAATCAGCCCCAGCATTTT.

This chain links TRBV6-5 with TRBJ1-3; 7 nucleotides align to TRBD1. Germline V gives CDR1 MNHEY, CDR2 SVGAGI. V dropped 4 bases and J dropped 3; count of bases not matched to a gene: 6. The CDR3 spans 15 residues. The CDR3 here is CASSLDRVYGNTIYF. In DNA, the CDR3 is TGTGCCAGCAGTTTAGACAGGGTCTATGGAAACACCATATATTTT.

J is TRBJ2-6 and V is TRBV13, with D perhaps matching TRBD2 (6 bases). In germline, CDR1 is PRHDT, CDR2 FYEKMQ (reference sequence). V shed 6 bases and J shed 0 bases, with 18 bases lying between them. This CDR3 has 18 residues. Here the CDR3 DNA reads TGTGCCAGCAGGGAAACGGGACTCCTCGTCTCTGGGGCCAACGTCCTGACTTTC. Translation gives CASRETGLLVSGANVLTF.

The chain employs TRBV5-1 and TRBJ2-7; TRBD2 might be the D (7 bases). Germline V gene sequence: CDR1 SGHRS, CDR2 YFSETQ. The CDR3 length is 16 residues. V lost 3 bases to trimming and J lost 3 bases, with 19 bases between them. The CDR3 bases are TGCGCCAGCAGCTCTGGGGGAGGGGGACCCATCTACGAGCAGTACTTC. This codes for CASSSGGGGPIYEQYF.

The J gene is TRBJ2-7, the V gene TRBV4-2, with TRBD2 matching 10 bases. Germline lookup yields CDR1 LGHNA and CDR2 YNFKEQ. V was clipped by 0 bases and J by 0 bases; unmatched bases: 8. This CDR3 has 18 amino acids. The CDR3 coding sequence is TGTGCCAGCAGCCAAGACGGGCTAGCGGGGGCCCCCTCCTACGAGCAGTACTTC. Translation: CASSQDGLAGAPSYEQYF.

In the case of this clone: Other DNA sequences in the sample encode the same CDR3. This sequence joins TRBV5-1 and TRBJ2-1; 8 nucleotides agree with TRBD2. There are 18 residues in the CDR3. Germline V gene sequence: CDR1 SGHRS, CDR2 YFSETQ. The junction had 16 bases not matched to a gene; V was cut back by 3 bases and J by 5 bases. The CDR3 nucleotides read TGCGCCAGCAGCTCAAAAGGGGGGGCGGGGGGAGTAGACAATGAGCAGTTCTTC. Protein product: CASSSKGGAGGVDNEQFF.

DNA of the CDR3: TGTGCCAGCAGCTTCCTGGGAGGATCTGGAAACACCATATATTTT. It codes for CASSFLGGSGNTIYF. This chain links TRBV9 with TRBJ1-3; D ambiguous. The ends were cut back, 4 bases at V and 1 base at J, with 12 bases in the middle. The CDR3 extends over 15 amino acids. Germline V gene data show CDR1 as SGDLS and CDR2 as YYNGEE.

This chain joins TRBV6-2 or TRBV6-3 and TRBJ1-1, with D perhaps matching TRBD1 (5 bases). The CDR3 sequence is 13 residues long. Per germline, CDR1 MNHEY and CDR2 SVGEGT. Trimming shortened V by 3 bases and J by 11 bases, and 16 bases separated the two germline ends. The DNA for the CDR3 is TGTGCCAGCAGTTATCATTCGCAGGGCGATGCTTTCTTT. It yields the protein CASSYHSQGDAFF.

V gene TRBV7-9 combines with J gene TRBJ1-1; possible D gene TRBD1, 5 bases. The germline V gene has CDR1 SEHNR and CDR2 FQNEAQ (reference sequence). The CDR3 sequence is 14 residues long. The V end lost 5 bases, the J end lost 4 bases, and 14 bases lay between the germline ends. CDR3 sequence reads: CASSPDSSITEAFF. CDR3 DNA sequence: TGTGCCAGCAGCCCAGACAGTTCAATCACTGAAGCTTTCTTT.

The CDR3 sequence is CASSPRGNQPQHF. The CDR3 DNA reads as TGTGCCAGCAGCCCCCGGGGCAATCAGCCCCAGCATTTT. The rearrangement uses TRBV9 and TRBJ1-5; D unclear. The CDR3 covers 13 residues. CDR1 is SGDLS, CDR2 YYNGEE, per germline. Trimming left V 4 bases short and J 2 bases short, with 7 bases between.

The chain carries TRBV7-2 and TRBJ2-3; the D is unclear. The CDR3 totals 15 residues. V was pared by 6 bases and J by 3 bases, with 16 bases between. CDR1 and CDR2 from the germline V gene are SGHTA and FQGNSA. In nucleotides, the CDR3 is TGTGCCAGCAGACTACTTGTCAGCAATACAGATACGCAGTATTTT. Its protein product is CASRLLVSNTDTQYF.

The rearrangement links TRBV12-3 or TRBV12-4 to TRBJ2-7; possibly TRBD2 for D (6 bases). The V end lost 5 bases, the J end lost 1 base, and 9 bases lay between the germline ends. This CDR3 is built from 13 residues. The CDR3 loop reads CASSRSGSYEQYF. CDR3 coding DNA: TGTGCCAGCAGTCGTAGCGGATCCTACGAGCAGTACTTC.

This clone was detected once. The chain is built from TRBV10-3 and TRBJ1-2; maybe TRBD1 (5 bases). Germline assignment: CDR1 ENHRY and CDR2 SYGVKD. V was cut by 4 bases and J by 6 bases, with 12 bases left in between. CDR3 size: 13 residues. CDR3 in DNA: TGTGCCATCAGTGGGCAGGGTGTAGATGGCTACACCTTC. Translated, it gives CAISGQGVDGYTF.

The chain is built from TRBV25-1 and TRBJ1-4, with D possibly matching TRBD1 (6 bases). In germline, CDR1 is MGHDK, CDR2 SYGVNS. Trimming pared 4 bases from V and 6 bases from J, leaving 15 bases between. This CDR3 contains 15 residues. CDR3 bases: TGTGCCAGCAGTGGTAACAGGAAGGGGGATGAAAAACTGTTTTTT. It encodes CASSGNRKGDEKLFF.

The CDR3 spells CASSRLTHQPQHF. In DNA form, the CDR3 reads TGTGCCAGCAGTCGACTGACCCATCAGCCCCAGCATTTT. The V gene is TRBV6-2 or TRBV6-3, the J gene TRBJ1-5; no firm D call. Germline CDR1 MNHEY, CDR2 SVGEGT. CDR3 length equals 13 residues. V was trimmed by 5 bases and J by 5 bases, leaving 10 bases between them.

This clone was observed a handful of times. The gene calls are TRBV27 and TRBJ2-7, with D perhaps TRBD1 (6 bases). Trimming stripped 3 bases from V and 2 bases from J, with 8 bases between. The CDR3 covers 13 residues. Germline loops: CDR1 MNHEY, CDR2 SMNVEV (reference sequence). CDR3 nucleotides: TGTGCCAGCAGTTTGCGGACAGCCTACGAGCAGTACTTC. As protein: CASSLRTAYEQYF.

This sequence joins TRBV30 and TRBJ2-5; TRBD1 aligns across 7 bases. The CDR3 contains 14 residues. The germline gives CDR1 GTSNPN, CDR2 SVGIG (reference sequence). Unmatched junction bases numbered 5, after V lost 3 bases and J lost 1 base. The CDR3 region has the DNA TGTGCCTGGAGCATAACAGGGGCCCAAGAGACCCAGTACTTC. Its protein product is CAWSITGAQETQYF.